The clone carrying this T cell receptor beta chain turned up a few times. Its target is not known. This entry is derived from a study of beta chain features in type 1 diabetes. Sorting of CD4+ naive, central memory, regulatory and stem cell-like memory cells was performed via CD45RO/CCR7/CD25/CD127/CD95/CD27. The entirety of the isolated RNA underwent reverse transcription, so expressed TCRB transcripts were sequenced. Measured with immunoSEQ multiplex PCR; TCRdb has only the in-frame clones, and not every one. The repertoire holds approximately 200,000 clones, with about 9.3% as singletons. Study-wide points: For Type 1 diabetes patients, all four CD4+ subsets carried TCRB CDR3s that were moderately but significantly shorter.

The CDR3 has 14 amino acids. Looked up from germline, CDR1 is MRHNA and CDR2 is SNTAGT. With 5 bases removed from V and 2 bases from J, the gap between germline ends came to 9 bases. The source is a woman under 30 in good health. The chain is built from TRBV6-4 and TRBJ2-2; D may be TRBD1 (5 bases). The sequencing sample was made of naive CD4+ T cells from blood. DNA for the CDR3: TGTGCCAGCAGTTTACAGGTTAACACCGGGGAGCTGTTTTTT. Encoded protein: CASSLQVNTGELFF.